The 16 T cell receptor beta chains listed next were all sequenced from one sample in a study of CD8 T cell repertoires and HIV-1 epitope variants. The method was immunoSEQ multiplex PCR; TCRdb's version includes in-frame clones alone and lacks a portion of them. The data hold about 4,100 clones, with 68% observed a single time. No antigen has been assigned to these receptors. Sequencing was performed on cultured CD8+ T cells derived from PBMCs. The receptor source for this set is a male donor with HIV.

The J gene is TRBJ2-7, the V gene TRBV19; D gene uncertain. The CDR3 has 14 amino acids. Germline lookup yields CDR1 LNHDA and CDR2 SQIVND (reference sequence). The ends were cut back, 6 bases at V and 6 bases at J, with 18 bases in the middle. CDR3 nucleotides: TGTGCCAGTAGCACGGCACCTATTAGTCGCGAGCAGTACTTC. Translated: CASSTAPISREQYF.

The chain carries TRBV28 and TRBJ1-1, with a possible D match to TRBD1 (6 bases). The germline gives CDR1 MDHEN, CDR2 SYDVKM. The CDR3 length is 15 residues. Trimming left V 2 bases short and J 6 bases short, with 16 bases between. CDR3 nucleotide sequence: TGTGCCAGCAGTTTAGATGGGGGCGCATTGGCTGAAGCTTTCTTT. Amino acids: CASSLDGGALAEAFF.

This chain links TRBV5-4 with TRBJ2-2; D possibly corresponds to TRBD2 (5 bases). The length of the CDR3 is 14 residues. The V gene's germline CDR1 is SGHNT and CDR2 YYREEE (reference sequence). V was clipped by 0 bases and J by 6 bases, with 9 bases between them. The CDR3 here is CASSLDRGSGELFF. CDR3 nucleotide sequence: TGTGCCAGCAGCTTGGATCGAGGGTCCGGGGAGCTGTTTTTT.

The chain recombines TRBV6-6 with TRBJ1-1, with D uncertain. Deletions cut 4 bases from V and 3 bases from J, with 9 bases between. Germline V gives CDR1 MNHNY, CDR2 SVGAGI (reference sequence). The CDR3 extends over 13 amino acids. The CDR3: CASSLVGYTEAFF. The CDR3 coding sequence is TGTGCCAGCAGTTTAGTCGGATACACTGAAGCTTTCTTT.

The chain has TRBV28 and TRBJ2-7; TRBD1 might be the D (6 bases). The CDR3 has 14 amino acids. The ends were cut back, 4 bases at V and 4 bases at J, with 14 bases in the middle. Germline assignment: CDR1 MDHEN and CDR2 SYDVKM. Here the CDR3 reads CASSSTDRFYEQYF. The CDR3 nucleotides read TGTGCCAGCAGTTCCACCGACAGGTTTTACGAGCAGTACTTC.

A single count supports this clone. The CDR3 DNA follows: TGCGCCAGCAGCCTACAGGGCAACACTGAAGCTTTCTTT. It specifies CASSLQGNTEAFF. The chain links TRBV4-3 to TRBJ1-1, with D tentatively TRBD1 (6 bases). V was clipped by 4 bases and J by 2 bases, with 8 bases between them. CDR3 length equals 13 residues. CDR1 is LGHNA and CDR2 is YSLEER in the germline V gene.

The CDR3 DNA reads TGTGCCAGCAGCAGGGGCGGACAGGGGTGTGGGGCCAACGTCCTGACTTTC. Translating it yields CASSRGGQGCGANVLTF. J is TRBJ2-6 and V is TRBV21-1; TRBD1, as called in the table, went unchecked against the DNA. TRBV21-1 is a documented pseudogene. The CDR3 loop spans 17 amino acids.

A remark on this clone: Mismatch with germline at one junction end may stem from a read error. The chain combines TRBV6-1 with TRBJ1-5; 8 bases fit TRBD1. The CDR3 is made up of 15 amino acids. Germline assignment: CDR1 MNHNS and CDR2 SASEGT. CDR3 nucleotide sequence: TGTGCCAGCGGTGAAACAGACAGGGGTATTCAGCCCCAGCATTTT. Protein product: CASGETDRGIQPQHF.

The V gene is TRBV4-1, the J gene TRBJ2-1; a possible D gene is TRBD1 (6 bases). CDR3 size: 15 residues. V lost 4 bases, J lost 1 base, and 11 bases lay in between. From germline, CDR1 is MGHRA and CDR2 YSYEKL. The CDR3 reads CASSRSQGSYNEQFF. The CDR3 DNA reads TGCGCCAGCAGCCGCTCTCAGGGGTCCTACAATGAGCAGTTCTTC.

This clone was detected a few times. The rearrangement links TRBV11-2 to TRBJ2-1; TRBD1 matches 7 bases. Germline loops: CDR1 SGHAT, CDR2 FQNNGV. The CDR3 has 15 residues. With 1 base clipped from V and 7 bases from J, the junction kept 7 bases outside the gene matches. The CDR3, as DNA: TGTGCCAGCAGCTTAGTCAGGGGGATTTTAAATGAGCAGTTCTTC. Its translation is CASSLVRGILNEQFF.

This chain joins TRBV7-9 and TRBJ2-1; a possible D gene is TRBD2 (8 bases). The CDR3 has 16 residues. The V gene lost 1 base and the J gene lost 10 bases, with 20 bases spanning the gap. Germline V gene lookup returns CDR1 SEHNR and CDR2 FQNEAQ (reference sequence). The DNA of the CDR3 is TGTGCCAGCAGCTTAGTCGGCGGGGGGCCCAGGGGGGAGCAGTTCTTC. Its protein is CASSLVGGGPRGEQFF.

The V call is TRBV4-3, the J call TRBJ1-1; D is unresolved. Trimming cost V 1 base and J 3 bases, with 15 bases left between them. The length of the CDR3 is 16 residues. CDR1 is LGHNA and CDR2 is YSLEER in the germline V gene. The CDR3 DNA reads TGCGCCAGCAGCCAAGGGTCGGGTGGATTTTACACTGAAGCTTTCTTT. It encodes CASSQGSGGFYTEAFF.

The V call is TRBV5-1, the J call TRBJ1-2, with D maybe TRBD1 (6 bases). This CDR3 spans 15 amino acids. Germline V gene sequence: CDR1 SGHRS, CDR2 YFSETQ. V lost 3 bases and J 4 bases, leaving 16 bases between the germline ends. The CDR3 here is CASSSDGDTLYGYTF. CDR3 coding DNA: TGCGCCAGCAGCTCGGACGGGGACACGCTCTATGGCTACACCTTC.

The V and J genes are TRBV9 and TRBJ2-2; D gene ambiguous. Germline CDR1 SGDLS, CDR2 YYNGEE. V was cut by 7 bases and J by 3 bases, with 7 bases left in between. The CDR3 totals 12 residues. The CDR3 DNA reads as TGTGCCAGCGGCCAAGACACCGGGGAGCTGTTTTTT. Protein sequence: CASGQDTGELFF.

This clone was found a few times. The V gene is TRBV7-9, the J gene TRBJ2-1; D perhaps matches TRBD2 (5 bases). V lost 5 bases and J 9 bases, leaving 11 bases between the germline ends. CDR1 is SEHNR and CDR2 is FQNEAQ in the germline V gene (reference sequence). The length of the CDR3 is 12 residues. CDR3 amino acids: CASSRSGFEQFF. The CDR3 coding sequence is TGTGCCAGCAGCCGCTCGGGGTTTGAGCAGTTCTTC.

V is TRBV5-5 and J is TRBJ2-3; 8 bases map to TRBD2. V lost 3 bases to trimming and J lost 1 base; unmatched junction nucleotides: 4. CDR1 is SGHKS and CDR2 is YYEKEE in the germline V gene (reference sequence). There are 15 residues in the CDR3. CDR3 amino acids: CASSWGLEGTDTQYF. CDR3 sequence (DNA): TGTGCCAGCAGCTGGGGACTAGAAGGCACAGATACGCAGTATTTT.